This T cell receptor beta chain emerged from a study of T cell responses to AZD1222 COVID-19 vaccine (dated by TCRdb to the early 2020s). With respect to the entire study: AZD1222 recipients given second doses at about 4 weeks or at about 12 weeks were pooled, since spike-specific TCR depth and breadth were not found to differ between the two schedules. A total of approximately 250 trial participants underwent TCR sequencing, of whom more than 200 had received two doses of AZD1222 and approximately 26 had received two doses of the MenACWY control vaccine. Trial participants were enrolled by age into 18-55, 56-69 and 70-plus year subgroups, with approximately 150, 28 and 58 TCR-sequenced participants respectively.

Study-wide findings and limitations: Because no day 14 peak-response samples were available, repertoires were characterized only after the peak T cell response. Epitopes outside the regions mutated in the B.1.351 and B.1.1.7 variants were reportedly recognized by nearly half of the unique spike-specific TCRs. After two AZD1222 doses, both the breadth and the depth of spike-specific TCRs were significantly higher than at day 0 and than in MenACWY recipients. The 56-69-year group was small, and its depth increase did not reach significance, likely because of low power. CD4 TCRs associated with the vaccine covered the entire spike protein, and the dominant responses were in regions 160-218 and 743-854. Only 5 to 7 AZD1222 recipients were SARS-CoV-2 seropositive at baseline, limiting conclusions about previously exposed vaccinees. Participants were mostly white British and included more females than males, and it was suggested by the authors that clonal diversity may have been underestimated.

Explained via the paper, the time point label denotes: baseline before first vaccination. Vaccinee samples came from UK trials COV001 and COV002, including a single-blind randomized controlled phase 2/3 trial of AZD1222 (ChAdOx1 nCoV-19) in healthy adults. Trial participant PBMC samples were collected at day 0 and day 28 after the second dose for TCRbeta chain sequencing. This clone has more than one count but fewer than ten. What this receptor recognizes is not known. No base quality information exists; no much larger clone differs at one position. The CDR3 regions of human TCRbeta chains were analyzed by immunosequencing. Per the source publication's procedure: TCRs in the repertoires were compared against a reference library of SARS-CoV-2-specific TCRs that had been generated with the MIRA antigen-specificity platform. Breadth was defined as the fraction of unique TCRs that were SARS-CoV-2-associated, and depth was defined as the fraction of total T cells that were SARS-CoV-2-associated. Using the MIRA data, each spike-specific TCR was assigned both to the spike region to which the TCR was reactive and to a CD4 or CD8 class. Log10-transformed breadth and depth values were compared by one-way ANOVA with Sidak's multiple comparisons tests. Entries here come from immuneACCESS through TCRdb and include only in-frame sequences with V and J called. Some clones fail to appear in such tables; in the studies checked, an unresolved V gene covers under half of the shortfall, and the cause of the remainder is unknown. V and J calls and clone size are given by that table; D and trimming were obtained from the DNA. For this sample there are about 90,000 clones; approximately 86% appear just once. Together, the top ten hold 6% to 9% of the sample.

The sequencing used peripheral blood, collected on day 0 of AZD1222 vaccination. This clonotype was obtained from an adult in good health.

The CDR3 region reads CASSQTSGWNTQYF. Here is the DNA: TGTGCCAGCAGCCAGACTAGCGGTTGGAATACGCAGTATTTT. The chain links TRBV14 with TRBJ2-3; 9 middle bases align to TRBD2. The junction shows trimming of 3 bases on V and 7 bases on J, and the gene matches do not reach 5 bases of it. Based on the germline V gene, the CDR1 and CDR2 sequences are SGHDN and FVKESK. The CDR3 sequence holds 14 residues, the cysteine and phenylalanine included. Solely the CDR3 DNA is kept, with 42 bases framed from the first base.